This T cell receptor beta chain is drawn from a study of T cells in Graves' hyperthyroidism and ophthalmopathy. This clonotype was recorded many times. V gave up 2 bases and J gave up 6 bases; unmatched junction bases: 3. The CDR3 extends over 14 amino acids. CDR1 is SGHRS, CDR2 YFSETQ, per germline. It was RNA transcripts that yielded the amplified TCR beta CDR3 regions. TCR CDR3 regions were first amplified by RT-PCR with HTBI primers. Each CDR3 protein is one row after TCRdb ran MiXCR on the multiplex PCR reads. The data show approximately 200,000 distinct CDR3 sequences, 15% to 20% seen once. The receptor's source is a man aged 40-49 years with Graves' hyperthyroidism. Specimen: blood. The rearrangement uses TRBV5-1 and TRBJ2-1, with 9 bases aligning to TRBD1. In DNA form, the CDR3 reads TGCGCCAGCAGCTTTATGACAGGGGGCAATGAGCAGTTCTTC. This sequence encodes CASSFMTGGNEQFF.